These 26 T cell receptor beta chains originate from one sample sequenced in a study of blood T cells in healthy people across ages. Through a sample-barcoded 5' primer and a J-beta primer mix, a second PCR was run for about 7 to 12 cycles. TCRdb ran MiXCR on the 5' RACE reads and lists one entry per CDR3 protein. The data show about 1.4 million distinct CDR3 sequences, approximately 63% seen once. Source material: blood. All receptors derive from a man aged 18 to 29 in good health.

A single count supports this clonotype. CDR3 sequence reads: CAISESLATNYEQYF. CDR3 sequence (DNA): TGTGCCATCAGTGAGTCCCTAGCGACTAACTACGAGCAGTACTTC. The gene calls are TRBV10-3 and TRBJ2-5; tentative D call: TRBD2 (6 bases). The end of the DNA is better explained by TRBJ2-7, so the J call may be wrong. CDR3 length: 15 residues. CDR1 is ENHRY and CDR2 is SYGVKD in the germline V gene.

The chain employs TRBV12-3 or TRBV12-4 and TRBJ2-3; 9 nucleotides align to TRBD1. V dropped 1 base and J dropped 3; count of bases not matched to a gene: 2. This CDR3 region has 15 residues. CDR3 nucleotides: TGTGCCAGCAGTTTAGGGGACAGGGTTACAGATACGCAGTATTTT. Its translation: CASSLGDRVTDTQYF.

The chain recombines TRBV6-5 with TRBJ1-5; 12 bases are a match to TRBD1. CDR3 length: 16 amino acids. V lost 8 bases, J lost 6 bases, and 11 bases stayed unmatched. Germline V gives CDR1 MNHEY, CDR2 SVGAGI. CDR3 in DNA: TGTGCCAGCGCATCCGGGACAGGGGGCTCTCTTCAGCCCCAGCATTTT. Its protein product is CASASGTGGSLQPQHF.

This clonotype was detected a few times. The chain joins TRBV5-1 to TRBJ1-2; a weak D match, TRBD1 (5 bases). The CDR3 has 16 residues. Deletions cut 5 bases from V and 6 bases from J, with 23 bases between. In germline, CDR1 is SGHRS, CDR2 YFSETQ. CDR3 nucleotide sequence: TGCGCCAGCAGAAAAGACAGCCCTCTCCTTGCGGATGGCTACACCTTC. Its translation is CASRKDSPLLADGYTF.

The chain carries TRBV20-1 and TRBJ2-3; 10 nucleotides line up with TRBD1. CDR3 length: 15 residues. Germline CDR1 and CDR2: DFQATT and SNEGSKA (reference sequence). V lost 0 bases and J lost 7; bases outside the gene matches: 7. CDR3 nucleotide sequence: TGCAGTGCTAGAGACCCTGACAGGGGGCCTTATACGCAGTATTTT. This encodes CSARDPDRGPYTQYF.

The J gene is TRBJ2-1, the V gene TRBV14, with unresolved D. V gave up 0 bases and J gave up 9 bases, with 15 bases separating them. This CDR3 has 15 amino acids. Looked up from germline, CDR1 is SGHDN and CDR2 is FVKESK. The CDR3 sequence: CASSQDLTSQCEQFF. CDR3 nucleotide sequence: TGTGCCAGCAGCCAAGACCTCACCTCTCAGTGTGAGCAGTTCTTC. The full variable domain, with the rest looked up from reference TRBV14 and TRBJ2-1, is EAGVTQFPSHSVIEKGQTVTLRCDPISGHDNLYWYRRVMGKEIKFLLHFVKESKQDESGMPNNRFLAERTGGTYSTLKVQPAELEDSGVYFCASSQDLTSQCEQFFGPGTRLTVL.

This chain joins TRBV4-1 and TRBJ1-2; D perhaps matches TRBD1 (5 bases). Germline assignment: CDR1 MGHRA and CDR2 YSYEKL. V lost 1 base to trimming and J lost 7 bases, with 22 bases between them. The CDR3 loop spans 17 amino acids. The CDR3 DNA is TGCGCCAGCAGCCAAGTGTCCGGGCCCGGGGGTCCAGGTGGCTACACCTTC. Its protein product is CASSQVSGPGGPGGYTF.

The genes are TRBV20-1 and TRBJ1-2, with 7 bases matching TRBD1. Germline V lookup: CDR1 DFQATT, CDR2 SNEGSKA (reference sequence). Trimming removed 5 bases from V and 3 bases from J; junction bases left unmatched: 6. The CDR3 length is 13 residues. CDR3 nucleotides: TGCAGTGCTCCTCCAGGGGGTGACTATGGCTACACCTTC. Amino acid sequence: CSAPPGGDYGYTF.

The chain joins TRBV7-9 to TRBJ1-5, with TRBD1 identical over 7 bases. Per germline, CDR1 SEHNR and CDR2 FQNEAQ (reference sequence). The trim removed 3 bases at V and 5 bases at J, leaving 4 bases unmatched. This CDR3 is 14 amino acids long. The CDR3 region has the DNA TGTGCCAGCAGCTTCGGACAGGTCGATCAGCCCCAGCATTTT. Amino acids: CASSFGQVDQPQHF.

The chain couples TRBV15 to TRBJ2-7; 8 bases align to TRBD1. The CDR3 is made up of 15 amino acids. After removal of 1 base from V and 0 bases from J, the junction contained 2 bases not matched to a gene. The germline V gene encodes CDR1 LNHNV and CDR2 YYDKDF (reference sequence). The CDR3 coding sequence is TGTGCCACCAGCAGAGCGGGGACAGGCTCCTACGAGCAGTACTTC. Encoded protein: CATSRAGTGSYEQYF.

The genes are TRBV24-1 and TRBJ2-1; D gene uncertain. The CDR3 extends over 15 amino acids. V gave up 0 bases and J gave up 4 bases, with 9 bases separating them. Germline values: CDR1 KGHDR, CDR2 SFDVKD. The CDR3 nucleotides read TGTGCCACCAGTGATTTGGCGAGGCCGTACAATGAGCAGTTCTTC. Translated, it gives CATSDLARPYNEQFF.

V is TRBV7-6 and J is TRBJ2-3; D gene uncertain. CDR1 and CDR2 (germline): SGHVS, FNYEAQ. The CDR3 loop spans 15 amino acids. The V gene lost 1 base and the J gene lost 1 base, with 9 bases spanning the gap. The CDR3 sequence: CASSLEGGRTDTQYF. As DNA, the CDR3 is TGTGCCAGCAGCTTAGAGGGCGGCCGCACAGATACGCAGTATTTT.

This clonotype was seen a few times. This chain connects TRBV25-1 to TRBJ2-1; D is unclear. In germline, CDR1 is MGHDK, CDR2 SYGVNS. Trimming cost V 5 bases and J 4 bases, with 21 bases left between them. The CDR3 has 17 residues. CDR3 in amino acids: CASSSTAGSFYYNEQFF. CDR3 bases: TGTGCCAGCAGTTCAACAGCCGGGTCCTTTTATTACAATGAGCAGTTCTTC.

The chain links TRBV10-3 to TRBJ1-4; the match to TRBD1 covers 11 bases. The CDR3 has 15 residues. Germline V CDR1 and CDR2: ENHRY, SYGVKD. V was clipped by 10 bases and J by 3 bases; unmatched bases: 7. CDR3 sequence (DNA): TGTGCCACCGCCGGGACAGGGGGACCTAATGAAAAACTGTTTTTT. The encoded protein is CATAGTGGPNEKLFF.

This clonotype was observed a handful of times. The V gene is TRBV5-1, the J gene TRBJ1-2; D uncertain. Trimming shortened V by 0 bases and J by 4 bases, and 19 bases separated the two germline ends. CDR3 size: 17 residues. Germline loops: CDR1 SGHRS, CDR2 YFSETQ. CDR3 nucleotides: TGCGCCAGCAGCTTGGGGGAATCCGGAAGACACTTCTATGGCTACACCTTC. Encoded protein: CASSLGESGRHFYGYTF. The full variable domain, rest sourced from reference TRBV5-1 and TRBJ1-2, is KAGVTQTPRYLIKTRGQQVTLSCSPISGHRSVSWYQQTPGQGLQFLFEYFSETQRNKGNFPGRFSGRQFSNSRSEMNVSTLELGDSALYLCASSLGESGRHFYGYTFGSGTRLTVV.

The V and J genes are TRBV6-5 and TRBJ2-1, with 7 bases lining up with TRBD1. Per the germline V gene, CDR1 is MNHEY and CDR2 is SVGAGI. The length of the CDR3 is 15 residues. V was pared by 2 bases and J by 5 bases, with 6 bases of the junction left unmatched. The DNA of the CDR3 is TGTGCCAGCAGTTACCCGAAGGGGGCGGACAATGAGCAGTTCTTC. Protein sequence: CASSYPKGADNEQFF.

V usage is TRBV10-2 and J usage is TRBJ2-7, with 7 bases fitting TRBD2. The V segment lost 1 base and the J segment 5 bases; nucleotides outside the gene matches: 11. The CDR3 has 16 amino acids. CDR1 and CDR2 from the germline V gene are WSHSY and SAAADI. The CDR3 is CASSELGGGSKNEQYF. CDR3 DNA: TGCGCCAGCAGTGAGTTGGGTGGCGGGAGCAAGAACGAGCAGTACTTC.

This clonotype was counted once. CDR3 DNA sequence: TGTGCCAGCTCCTTGACTAGGCTCCACACAGATACGCAGTATTTT. It yields the protein CASSLTRLHTDTQYF. The genes are TRBV6-2 or TRBV6-3 and TRBJ2-3, with D tentatively TRBD2 (6 bases). The V and J ends lost 8 bases and 2 bases respectively, with 17 bases between them. Germline loops: CDR1 MNHEY, CDR2 SVGEGT. This CDR3 contains 15 residues.

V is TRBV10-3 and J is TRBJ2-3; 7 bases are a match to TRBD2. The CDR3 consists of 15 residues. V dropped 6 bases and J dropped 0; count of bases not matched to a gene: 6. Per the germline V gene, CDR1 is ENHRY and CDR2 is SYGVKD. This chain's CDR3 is CAIRVEAGSTDTQYF. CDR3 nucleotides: TGTGCCATCAGAGTGGAAGCGGGGAGCACAGATACGCAGTATTTT.

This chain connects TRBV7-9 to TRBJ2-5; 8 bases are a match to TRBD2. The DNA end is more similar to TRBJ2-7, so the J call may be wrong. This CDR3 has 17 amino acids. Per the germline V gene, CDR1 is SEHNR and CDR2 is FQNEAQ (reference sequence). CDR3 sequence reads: CASSYMRVGLAMDEQYF. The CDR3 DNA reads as TGTGCCAGCAGCTACATGAGAGTTGGACTAGCAATGGACGAGCAGTACTTC.

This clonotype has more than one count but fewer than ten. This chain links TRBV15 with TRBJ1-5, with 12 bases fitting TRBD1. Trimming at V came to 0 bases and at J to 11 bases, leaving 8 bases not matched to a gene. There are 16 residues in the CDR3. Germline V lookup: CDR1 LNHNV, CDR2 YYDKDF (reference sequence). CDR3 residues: CATSRDSGTGGIAQHF. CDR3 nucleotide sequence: TGTGCCACCAGCAGAGACTCCGGGACAGGGGGCATAGCCCAGCATTTT.

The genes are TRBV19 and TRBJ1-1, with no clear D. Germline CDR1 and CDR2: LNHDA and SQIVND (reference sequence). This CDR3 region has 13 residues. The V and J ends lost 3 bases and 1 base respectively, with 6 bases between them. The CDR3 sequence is CASSMGWNTEAFF. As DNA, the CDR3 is TGTGCCAGTAGTATGGGGTGGAACACTGAAGCTTTCTTT.

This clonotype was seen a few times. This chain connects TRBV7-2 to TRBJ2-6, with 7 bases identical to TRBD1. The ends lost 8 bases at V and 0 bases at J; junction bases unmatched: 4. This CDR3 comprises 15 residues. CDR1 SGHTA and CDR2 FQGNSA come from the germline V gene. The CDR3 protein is CASRDRDSGANVLTF. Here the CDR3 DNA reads TGTGCCAGCCGTGACAGGGACTCTGGGGCCAACGTCCTGACTTTC.

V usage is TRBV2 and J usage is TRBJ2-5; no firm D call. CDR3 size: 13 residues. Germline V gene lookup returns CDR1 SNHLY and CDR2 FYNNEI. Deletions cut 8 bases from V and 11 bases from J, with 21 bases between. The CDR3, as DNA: TGTGCCAGCCGGCCGGACGACGTATTCAAGCAGTACTTC. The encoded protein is CASRPDDVFKQYF.

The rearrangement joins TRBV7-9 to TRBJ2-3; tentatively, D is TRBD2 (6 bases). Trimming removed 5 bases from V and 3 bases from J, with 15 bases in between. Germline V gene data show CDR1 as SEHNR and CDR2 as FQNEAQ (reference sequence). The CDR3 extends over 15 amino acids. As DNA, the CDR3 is TGTGCCAGCAGCGACGGACGACTAGTAACAGATACGCAGTATTTT. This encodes CASSDGRLVTDTQYF.

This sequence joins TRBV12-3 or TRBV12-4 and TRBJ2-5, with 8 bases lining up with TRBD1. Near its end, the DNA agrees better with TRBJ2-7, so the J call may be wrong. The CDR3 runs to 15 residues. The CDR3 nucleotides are TGTGCCAGCAGTCCAGGGGGCAGGGGGACTTACGAGCAGTACTTC. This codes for CASSPGGRGTYEQYF.